Listed below are T cell receptor beta chains from one sample, sequenced in a study of patients and donors after allogeneic stem cell transplantation. Using its own MiXCR run on the RT-PCR reads, TCRdb lists one record per CDR3 protein. The table lists roughly 180,000 distinct CDR3 sequences, 35% to 50% of them singletons. Sequencing used blood, either unsorted or a sorted T cell fraction (not recorded which). These receptors came from a human donor who was either an allogeneic HSCT recipient or a stem cell or donor lymphocyte infusion donor (not recorded which). It is not recorded whose cells these are; they may come from a transplant donor. CDR3s leave out the opening cysteine and the closing phenylalanine or tryptophan.

TRBJ1-2 TRBV6-1 ASGGQDGTSYGYT
TRBJ2-7 TRBV6-5 ASSSPAAGGPYEQY
TRBJ1-2 TRBV9 ASEGPYGYT
TRBJ1-1 TRBV5-1 ASSTDSMNTEAF
TRBJ2-2 TRBV12-3/TRBV12-4 ASSSGTGGIGELF
TRBJ1-1 TRBV4-3 ASSQGRGAMNTEAF
TRBJ1-6 TRBV2 ASSREDSPLH
TRBJ1-1 TRBV7-2 ASSLEIVYTEAF
TRBJ2-2 TRBV29-1 SGGEGDTGELF
TRBJ1-1 TRBV27 ASSRRPLGMNTEAF
TRBJ1-2 TRBV7-6 ASSLGGGNYGYT
TRBJ1-5 TRBV2 ASSDLGQPQH
TRBJ2-5 TRBV6-6 ASSYAGGGETQY
TRBJ2-7 TRBV28 ASRISGNLYEQY
TRBJ2-2 TRBV4-3 ASSLGTRNTGELF
TRBJ1-5 TRBV6-2/TRBV6-3 ATYRDNGSNQPQH
TRBJ2-1 TRBV7-2 ASSFGGRANEQF
TRBJ2-4 TRBV30 AWSRDRGRIWNIQY
TRBJ2-3 TRBV11-2 ASSFEGREDSTDTQY
TRBJ1-6 TRBV12-3/TRBV12-4 ASTNPFNSPLH
TRBJ2-2 TRBV19 ASRWTGELF
TRBJ2-3 TRBV7-8 ASSLMGLRTDTQY
TRBJ2-7 TRBV12-3/TRBV12-4 ASSFGLLYEQY
TRBJ2-7 TRBV9 ASSNRGEGPYEQY
TRBJ2-7 TRBV27 ASSLSRLAGAEGYEQY
TRBJ2-1 TRBV4-3 ASSQDSADREQF
TRBJ2-5 TRBV28 ASSFPSTGALQETQY
TRBJ2-5 TRBV29-1 SVDGRQETQY
TRBJ1-6 TRBV6-2/TRBV6-3 ASRIDGALNSPLH
TRBJ1-4 TRBV7-2 ASSLGHQNEKLF
TRBJ1-1 TRBV7-2 ASSTGELVTEAF
TRBJ1-1 TRBV27 ASSLTQASSEAF
TRBJ2-7 TRBV29-1 SARNTDYEQY
TRBJ1-1 TRBV12-3/TRBV12-4 ASSFTGGNTEAF
TRBJ2-2 TRBV15 ATTWREGPGELF
TRBJ1-1 TRBV6-2/TRBV6-3 ASSYSPGDPNTEAF
TRBJ2-1 TRBV3-1 ASSQGTFSSYNEQF
TRBJ2-1 TRBV4-3 ASSQEVAGSNEQF
TRBJ2-3 TRBV3-1 ASSHLAANSDTQY
TRBJ1-1 TRBV20-1 SARVGEKAF
TRBJ2-2 TRBV12-3/TRBV12-4 ASSLATGELF
TRBJ2-7 TRBV4-3 ASSQGLAQYGEQY
TRBJ1-5 TRBV18 ASSQGTGGKCRQPQH
TRBJ1-1 TRBV10-3 AVSRDRNTEAF
TRBJ1-3 TRBV4-3 ASSPDPNSSGNTIY
TRBJ1-6 TRBV30 AWTSNSPLH
TRBJ2-7 TRBV27 ASRLAGEGEQY